The 11 T cell receptor beta chains in this list originate from one sample, sequenced in a study of technical replicates of blood from four donors. Sequenced by immunoSEQ multiplex PCR; TCRdb stores in-frame clones only, minus some. The table shows fewer than 45,000 clones, with about 96% occurring only once. Sequenced sample: T cells isolated from PBMCs. Receptors were obtained from a human donor in good health.

The chain recombines TRBV27 with TRBJ1-1; possible D gene TRBD1, 5 bases. This CDR3 comprises 14 residues. The ends were cut back, 3 bases at V and 0 bases at J, with 8 bases in the middle. The germline V gene has CDR1 MNHEY and CDR2 SMNVEV (reference sequence). The DNA of the CDR3 is TGTGCCAGCAGTTTGCAGGGTTTGAACACTGAAGCTTTCTTT. It specifies CASSLQGLNTEAFF.

The chain has TRBV9 and TRBJ2-1, with 7 bases that match TRBD2. This CDR3 comprises 14 residues. Germline V CDR1 and CDR2: SGDLS, YYNGEE. The junction had 5 bases not matched to a gene; V was cut back by 0 bases and J by 8 bases. The CDR3 DNA reads as TGTGCCAGCAGCGTAGTTCCTAGCGGCGATGAGCAGTTCTTC. Translation gives CASSVVPSGDEQFF.

The chain is built from TRBV15 and TRBJ1-1, with 7 bases aligning to TRBD1. From germline, CDR1 is LNHNV and CDR2 YYDKDF (reference sequence). The V gene end was trimmed by 0 bases and the J gene end by 1 base; junction bases not matched to a gene: 2. CDR3 length: 15 residues. The CDR3 spells CATSREEGANTEAFF. CDR3 DNA sequence: TGTGCCACCAGCAGAGAGGAGGGGGCGAACACTGAAGCTTTCTTT.

The CDR3 region has the DNA TGTGCCAGTCTATGGGAGGGACACATGCGTCCCTCCGGGGAGCTGTTTTTT. This sequence encodes CASLWEGHMRPSGELFF. V gene TRBV7-9 combines with J gene TRBJ2-2; D is perhaps TRBD2 (7 bases). V was cut by 9 bases and J by 6 bases, with 26 bases left in between. This CDR3 region has 17 residues. Per germline, CDR1 SEHNR and CDR2 FQNEAQ (reference sequence).

This clone was detected only once. Mismatch with germline at one junction end may stem from a read error. CDR3 sequence: CASSLAQRGSGADTQYF. CDR3 nucleotide sequence: TGTGCTAGCAGCTTAGCGCAACGCGGGAGTGGCGCAGATACGCAGTATTTT. The rearrangement uses TRBV7-7 and TRBJ2-3; 7 nucleotides line up with TRBD2. This CDR3 contains 17 residues. CDR1 is SSHAT, CDR2 FNYEAQ, per germline (reference sequence).

This clone appeared a single time. The rearrangement uses TRBV7-2 and TRBJ2-7; D possibly corresponds to TRBD2 (6 bases). Trimming stripped 1 base from V and 6 bases from J, with 13 bases between. This CDR3 is built from 14 residues. Germline V gene lookup returns CDR1 SGHTA and CDR2 FQGNSA. CDR3 region: CASSLDGGPFEQYF. The CDR3, as DNA: TGTGCCAGCAGCTTAGATGGAGGGCCGTTCGAGCAGTACTTC.

The chain couples TRBV29-1 to TRBJ2-2; maybe TRBD1 (7 bases). With 7 bases removed from V and 0 bases from J, the gap between germline ends came to 12 bases. Germline V gene lookup returns CDR1 SQVTM and CDR2 ANQGSEA. This CDR3 has 14 amino acids. The CDR3 loop reads CSGRGEPNTGELFF. In DNA form, the CDR3 reads TGCAGCGGCAGGGGGGAACCGAACACCGGGGAGCTGTTTTTT.

This sequence joins TRBV7-9 and TRBJ1-1; D is possibly TRBD1 (5 bases). V lost 4 bases, J lost 7 bases, and 13 bases lay in between. The V gene's germline CDR1 is SEHNR and CDR2 FQNEAQ (reference sequence). This CDR3 is built from 13 residues. CDR3 sequence reads: CASSSIQRGEAFF. The CDR3 DNA follows: TGTGCCAGCAGCTCTATCCAAAGGGGTGAAGCTTTCTTT.

The rearrangement joins TRBV7-3 to TRBJ2-1; D remains unclear. Trimming cost V 0 bases and J 6 bases, with 9 bases left between them. The CDR3 runs to 14 residues. The germline gives CDR1 SGHTA, CDR2 FQGTGA. The DNA of the CDR3 is TGTGCCAGCAGCTTAACGTATCCGTCCAATGAGCAGTTCTTC. It yields the protein CASSLTYPSNEQFF.

V and J are TRBV7-3 and TRBJ1-1; the match to TRBD1 covers 9 bases. V shed 5 bases, J shed 4 bases, and the junction held 2 bases outside the gene matches. The CDR3 is 13 amino acids. Germline V gene sequence: CDR1 SGHTA, CDR2 FQGTGA. In DNA form, the CDR3 reads TGTGCCAGCAGCATGACAGGGGGCACTGAAGCTTTCTTT. Residues: CASSMTGGTEAFF. Full variable domain (rest looked up from reference TRBV7-3 and TRBJ1-1): GAGVSQTPSNKVTEKGKYVELRCDPISGHTALYWYRQSLGQGPEFLIYFQGTGAADDSGLPNDRFFAVRPEGSVSTLKIQRTERGDSAVYLCASSMTGGTEAFFGQGTRLTVV.

The chain employs TRBV28 and TRBJ2-7; possibly TRBD2 for D (6 bases). V was pared by 4 bases and J by 2 bases, with 15 bases between. CDR3 length: 15 amino acids. CDR1 MDHEN and CDR2 SYDVKM come from the germline V gene. The CDR3 bases are TGTGCCAGCAGTTCAATCGGGACTTTTGCCTACGAGCAGTACTTC. Amino acids: CASSSIGTFAYEQYF.